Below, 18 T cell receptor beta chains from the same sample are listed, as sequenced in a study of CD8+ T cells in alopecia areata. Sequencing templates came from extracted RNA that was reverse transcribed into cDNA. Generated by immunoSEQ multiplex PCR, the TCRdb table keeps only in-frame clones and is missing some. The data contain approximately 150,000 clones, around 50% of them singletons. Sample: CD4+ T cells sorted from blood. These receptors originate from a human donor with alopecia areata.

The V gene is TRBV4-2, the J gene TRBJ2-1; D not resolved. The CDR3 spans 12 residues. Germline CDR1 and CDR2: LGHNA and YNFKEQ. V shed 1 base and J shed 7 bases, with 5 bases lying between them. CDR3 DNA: TGTGCCAGCAGCCAAGCCCGGAATGAGCAGTTCTTC. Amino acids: CASSQARNEQFF.

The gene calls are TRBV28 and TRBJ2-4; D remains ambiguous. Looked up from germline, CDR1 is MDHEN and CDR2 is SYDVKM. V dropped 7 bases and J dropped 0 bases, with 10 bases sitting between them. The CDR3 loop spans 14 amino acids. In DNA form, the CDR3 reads TGTGCCAGCAACCCGACCCTAGCCAAAAACATTCAGTACTTC. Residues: CASNPTLAKNIQYF.

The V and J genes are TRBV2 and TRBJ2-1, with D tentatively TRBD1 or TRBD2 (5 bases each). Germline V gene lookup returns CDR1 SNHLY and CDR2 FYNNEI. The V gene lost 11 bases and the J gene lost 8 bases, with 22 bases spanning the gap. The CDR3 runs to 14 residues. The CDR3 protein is CAGTRDLFGDEQFF. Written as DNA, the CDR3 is TGTGCCGGGACCCGGGATCTTTTTGGGGATGAGCAGTTCTTC.

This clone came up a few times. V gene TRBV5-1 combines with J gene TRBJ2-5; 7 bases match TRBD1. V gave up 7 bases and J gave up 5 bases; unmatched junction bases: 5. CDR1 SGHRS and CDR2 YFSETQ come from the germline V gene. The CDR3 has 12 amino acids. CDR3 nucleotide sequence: TGCGCCAGCCGACAGGGATTTGAGACCCAGTACTTC. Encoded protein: CASRQGFETQYF.

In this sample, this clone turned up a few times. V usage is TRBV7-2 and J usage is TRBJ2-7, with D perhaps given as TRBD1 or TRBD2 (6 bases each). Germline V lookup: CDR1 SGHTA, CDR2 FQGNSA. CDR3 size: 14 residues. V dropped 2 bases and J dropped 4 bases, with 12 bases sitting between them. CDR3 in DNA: TGTGCCAGCAGCTTAACCGGGGGCACGTACGAGCAGTACTTC. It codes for CASSLTGGTYEQYF.

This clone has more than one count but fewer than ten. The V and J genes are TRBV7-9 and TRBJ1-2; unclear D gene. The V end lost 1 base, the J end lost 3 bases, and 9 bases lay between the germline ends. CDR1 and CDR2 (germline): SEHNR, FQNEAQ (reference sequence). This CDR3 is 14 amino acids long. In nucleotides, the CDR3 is TGTGCCAGCAGCTTAGGCCGCATTGACTATGGCTACACCTTC. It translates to CASSLGRIDYGYTF.

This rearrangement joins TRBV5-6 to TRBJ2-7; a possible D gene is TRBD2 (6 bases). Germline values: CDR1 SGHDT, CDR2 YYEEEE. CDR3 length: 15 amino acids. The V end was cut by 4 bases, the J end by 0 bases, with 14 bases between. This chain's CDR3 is CASSVAAGRSYEQYF. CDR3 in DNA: TGTGCCAGCAGCGTTGCCGCGGGACGCTCCTACGAGCAGTACTTC.

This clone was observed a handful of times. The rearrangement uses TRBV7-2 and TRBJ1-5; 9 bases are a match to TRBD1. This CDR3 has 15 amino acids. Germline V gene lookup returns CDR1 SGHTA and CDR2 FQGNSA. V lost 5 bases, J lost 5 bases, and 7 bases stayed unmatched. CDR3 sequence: CASSKTGGRDQPQHF. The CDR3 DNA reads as TGTGCCAGCAGCAAAACAGGGGGCAGAGATCAGCCCCAGCATTTT.

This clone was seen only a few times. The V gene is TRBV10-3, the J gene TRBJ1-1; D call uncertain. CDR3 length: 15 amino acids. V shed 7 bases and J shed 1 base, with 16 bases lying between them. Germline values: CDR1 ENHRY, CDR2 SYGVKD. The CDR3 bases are TGTGCCATCAATGACCCAGGACCGGAGAACACTGAAGCTTTCTTT. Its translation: CAINDPGPENTEAFF.

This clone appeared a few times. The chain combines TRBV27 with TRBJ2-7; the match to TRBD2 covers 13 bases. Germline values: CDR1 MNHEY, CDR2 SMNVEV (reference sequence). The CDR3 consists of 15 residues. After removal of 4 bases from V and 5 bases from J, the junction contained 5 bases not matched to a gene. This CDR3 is CASSSGLAGANEQYF. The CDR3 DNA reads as TGTGCCAGCAGTTCCGGACTAGCGGGAGCAAACGAGCAGTACTTC.

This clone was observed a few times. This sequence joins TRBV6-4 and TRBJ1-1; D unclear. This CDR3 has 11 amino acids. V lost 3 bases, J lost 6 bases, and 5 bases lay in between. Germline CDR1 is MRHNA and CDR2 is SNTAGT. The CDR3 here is CASSEGAEAFF. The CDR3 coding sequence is TGTGCCAGCAGTGAAGGCGCTGAAGCTTTCTTT.

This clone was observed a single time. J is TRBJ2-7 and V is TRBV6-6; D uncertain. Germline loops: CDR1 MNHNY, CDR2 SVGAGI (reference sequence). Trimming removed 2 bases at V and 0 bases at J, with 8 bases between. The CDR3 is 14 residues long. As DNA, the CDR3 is TGTGCCAGCAGTTACAGGGCGAGCTCCTACGAGCAGTACTTC. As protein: CASSYRASSYEQYF.

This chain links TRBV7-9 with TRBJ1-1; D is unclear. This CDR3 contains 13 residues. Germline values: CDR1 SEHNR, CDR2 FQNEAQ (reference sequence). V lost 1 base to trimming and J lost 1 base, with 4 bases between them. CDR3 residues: CASSLGENTEAFF. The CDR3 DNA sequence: TGTGCCAGCAGCTTAGGCGAGAACACTGAAGCTTTCTTT.

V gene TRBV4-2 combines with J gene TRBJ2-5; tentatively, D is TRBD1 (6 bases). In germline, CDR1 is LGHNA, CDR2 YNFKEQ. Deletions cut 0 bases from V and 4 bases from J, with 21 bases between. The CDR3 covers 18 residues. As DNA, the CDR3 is TGTGCCAGCAGCCAAGAGTCCTCAGGGGCCACCCCCGTAGAGACCCAGTACTTC. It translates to CASSQESSGATPVETQYF.

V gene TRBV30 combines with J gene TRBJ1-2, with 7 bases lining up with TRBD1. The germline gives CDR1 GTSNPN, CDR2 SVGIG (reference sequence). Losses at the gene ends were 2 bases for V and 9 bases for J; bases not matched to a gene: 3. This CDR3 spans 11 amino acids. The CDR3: CAWSLGQSYTF. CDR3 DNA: TGTGCCTGGAGTTTGGGACAGAGCTACACCTTC.

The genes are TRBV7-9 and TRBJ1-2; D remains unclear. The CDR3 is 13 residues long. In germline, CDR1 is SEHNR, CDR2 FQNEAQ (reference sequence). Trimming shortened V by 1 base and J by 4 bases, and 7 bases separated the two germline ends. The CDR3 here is CASSLEGAYGYTF. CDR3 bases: TGTGCCAGCAGCTTAGAAGGCGCCTATGGCTACACCTTC.

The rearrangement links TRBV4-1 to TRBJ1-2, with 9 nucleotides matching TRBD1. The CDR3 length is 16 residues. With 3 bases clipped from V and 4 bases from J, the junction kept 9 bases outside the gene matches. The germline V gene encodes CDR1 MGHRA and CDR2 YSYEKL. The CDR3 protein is CASSQSGQGPFYGYTF. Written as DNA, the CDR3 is TGCGCCAGCAGCCAGTCGGGACAGGGACCTTTCTATGGCTACACCTTC.

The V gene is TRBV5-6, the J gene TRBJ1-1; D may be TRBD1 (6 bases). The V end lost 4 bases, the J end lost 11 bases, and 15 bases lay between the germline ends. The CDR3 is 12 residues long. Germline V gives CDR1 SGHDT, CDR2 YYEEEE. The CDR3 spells CASSLPQGGAFF. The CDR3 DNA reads TGTGCCAGCAGCCTTCCACAGGGTGGTGCTTTCTTT.